Only one count was recorded for the clone carrying this TCR beta chain. The sample belongs to a study of blood T cells in healthy people across ages. The CDR3 covers 14 residues. The V end was cut by 3 bases, the J end by 1 base, with 12 bases between. Germline V gene data show CDR1 as SQVTM and CDR2 as ANQGSEA. It was with a sample-barcoded 5' primer and a J-beta primer mix that a second PCR of about 7 to 12 cycles was run. TCRdb re-analysed the 5' RACE reads in MiXCR, keeping a single row per CDR3 protein. This sample has 1.8 million or so distinct CDR3 sequences, with about two fifths found just once.

Sequenced: blood. The chain couples TRBV29-1 to TRBJ1-1; D not resolved. This sequence was found in a human donor in good health. The CDR3 sequence is CSVENRLRNTEAFF. The CDR3 DNA follows: TGCAGCGTTGAGAATCGTCTCAGGAACACTGAAGCTTTCTTT.